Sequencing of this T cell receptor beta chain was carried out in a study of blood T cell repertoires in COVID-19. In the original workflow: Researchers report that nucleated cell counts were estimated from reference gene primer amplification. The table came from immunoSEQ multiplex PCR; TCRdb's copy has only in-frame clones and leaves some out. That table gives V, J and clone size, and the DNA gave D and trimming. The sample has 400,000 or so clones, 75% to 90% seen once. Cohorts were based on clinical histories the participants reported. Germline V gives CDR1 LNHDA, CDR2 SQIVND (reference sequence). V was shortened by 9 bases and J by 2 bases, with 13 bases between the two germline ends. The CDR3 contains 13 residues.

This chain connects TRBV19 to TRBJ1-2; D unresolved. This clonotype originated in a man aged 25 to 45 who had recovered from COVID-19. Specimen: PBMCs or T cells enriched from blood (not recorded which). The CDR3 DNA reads TGTGCCAGCCTAAGCGGGATGAACTATGGCTACACCTTC. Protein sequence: CASLSGMNYGYTF.